These T cell receptor beta chains were read from a single sample in a study of neurological immune-mediated disorders. Each CDR3 protein is one row after TCRdb ran MiXCR on the 5' RACE reads. The sample lists fewer than 50,000 distinct CDR3 sequences; 2% to 3% were seen once. The sample was PBMCs. These receptor sequences come from a man in his thirties or forties with multiple sclerosis. Each CDR3 is given with its conserved first and last residue. The order of the fields is V gene, J gene, CDR3 protein.

TRBV20-1	TRBJ1-1	CSASPGEHTEAFF
TRBV20-1	TRBJ2-1	CSATRGGSYNEQFF
TRBV5-1	TRBJ2-7	CASSPDRGRGEQYF
TRBV7-2	TRBJ2-3	CASSAGPTDTQYF
TRBV5-1	TRBJ1-1	CASSRQLGDTEAFF
TRBV29-1	TRBJ2-7	CSVVSGGYEQYF
TRBV5-1	TRBJ1-5	CASSLDRGGNQPQHF
TRBV29-1	TRBJ2-7	CSVTTGIVNEQYF
TRBV20-1	TRBJ1-1	CSAQDRGRLTEAFF
TRBV20-1	TRBJ1-1	CSADGTVMNTEAFF
TRBV10-2	TRBJ1-3	CASSESEDSGNTIYF
TRBV20-1	TRBJ2-2	CSARDVTSGTTNTGELFF
TRBV7-9	TRBJ2-5	CASSLGDQVRTQYF
TRBV20-1	TRBJ2-7	CSARDTGTGGREQYF
TRBV9	TRBJ2-1	CASSVGGHEQFF
TRBV20-1	TRBJ1-1	CSGQMNTEAFF
TRBV5-1	TRBJ1-2	CASSLARTENYGYTF
TRBV3-1	TRBJ2-2	CASRLTGLAGGELFF
TRBV7-9	TRBJ2-3	CASRHLRSGTSTRRDTQYF
TRBV9	TRBJ1-1	CASSVRQGSTEAFF
TRBV20-1	TRBJ2-7	CSARVTSGTGDEQYF
TRBV6-5	TRBJ2-3	CASSKPGADTQYF
TRBV27	TRBJ2-6	CASSSTYGISGNLGGANVLTF
TRBV25-1	TRBJ2-5	CASRGLRETQYF
TRBV20-1	TRBJ1-1	CSASTGDHTEAFF
TRBV11-2	TRBJ1-4	CASSLSEKLFF
TRBV5-1	TRBJ2-2	CASSRAGTTGTGELFF
TRBV9	TRBJ2-7	CASSVGTSNYEQYF
TRBV10-3	TRBJ1-5	CAIARTGVSNQPQHF
TRBV7-2	TRBJ2-7	CASSLGLAGTYEQYF